This T cell receptor (beta chain) comes out of a study of beta chain features in type 1 diabetes. Across the whole study: Comparable age, gender and cell yields were observed in patients relative to healthy donors. The number of sorted cells examined across all samples was some 99,000,000. Regarding the study as a whole: TCRB CDR3 length was moderately but significantly reduced in all four CD4+ subsets of Type 1 diabetes patients. PCR might preferentially amplify shorter templates, equally in patients and controls.

As to this clone: Its specificity is not known.

The CDR3 extends over 17 amino acids. Germline values: CDR1 LGHNA, CDR2 YSLEER. V was pared by 4 bases and J by 0 bases, with 16 bases between. Expressed TCRB transcripts were sequenced, since all the RNA that had been isolated was reverse transcribed. Data came from immunoSEQ multiplex PCR; TCRdb stores just in-frame clones and leaves some out. Altogether about 360,000 clones are present, around 12% being singletons, with the ten largest covering about 0.017%. The rearrangement joins TRBV4-3 to TRBJ1-5, with D perhaps TRBD1 (6 bases). The sequence came from a man aged 18 to 30 in good health. Sequenced input: naive CD4+ T cells from blood. The CDR3 is CASSPSQDSYSNQPQHF. CDR3 nucleotides: TGCGCCAGCAGCCCTTCGCAGGACAGCTATAGCAATCAGCCCCAGCATTTT.